Below, 15 T cell receptor beta chains from the same sample are listed, as sequenced in a study of immune evolution from preneoplasia to lung adenocarcinoma. Produced via immunoSEQ multiplex PCR; TCRdb's table is partial and in-frame only. The sample holds 7,500 to 10,000 clones, roughly three quarters seen once. Sequencing was performed on FFPE lung adenocarcinoma in situ tissue. These TCRs come from an older person with lung adenocarcinoma.

This clone was found a few times. The chain employs TRBV6-5 and TRBJ1-1, with D possibly matching TRBD1 (5 bases). Looked up from germline, CDR1 is MNHEY and CDR2 is SVGAGI. This CDR3 is 13 amino acids long. V lost 7 bases, J lost 2 bases, and 11 bases lay in between. The CDR3 region is CASKVDTNTEAFF. In DNA, the CDR3 is TGTGCCAGCAAAGTGGACACAAACACTGAAGCTTTCTTT.

The CDR3 DNA reads as TGTGCCAGCATGGAGGGTGGGGGCCTGAACACTGAAGCTTTCTTT. It encodes CASMEGGGLNTEAFF. The gene calls are TRBV28 and TRBJ1-1, with a weak D call TRBD1 (6 bases). The germline gives CDR1 MDHEN, CDR2 SYDVKM. The CDR3 totals 15 residues. V was cut by 7 bases and J by 0 bases, with 15 bases left in between.

The chain carries TRBV5-4 and TRBJ2-7; D possibly uses TRBD1 or TRBD2 (5 bases each). Between the trimmed V and J ends, which lost 2 bases and 2 bases, there was a span of 20 bases. Germline loops: CDR1 SGHNT, CDR2 YYREEE (reference sequence). The CDR3 is 17 residues long. CDR3 in DNA: TGTGCCAGCAGCTTAAAAGGAAGGGATCGAGGGGCCTACGAGCAGTACTTC. Protein product: CASSLKGRDRGAYEQYF. The variable domain in full, completed from reference TRBV5-4 and TRBJ2-7, reads ETGVTQSPTHLIKTRGQQVTLRCSSQSGHNTVSWYQQALGQGPQFIFQYYREEENGRGNFPPRFSGLQFPNYSSELNVNALELDDSALYLCASSLKGRDRGAYEQYFGPGTRLTVT.

J is TRBJ2-1 and V is TRBV7-3; TRBD1 matches at 9 bases. The germline V gene encodes CDR1 SGHTA and CDR2 FQGTGA. After removal of 1 base from V and 6 bases from J, the junction contained 4 bases not matched to a gene. CDR3 size: 15 residues. CDR3 region: CASSLMGQGTNEQFF. In DNA, the CDR3 is TGTGCCAGCAGCTTAATGGGACAGGGAACCAATGAGCAGTTCTTC.

The V and J genes are TRBV11-2 and TRBJ2-7; D assignment may be TRBD1 or TRBD2 (5 bases each). V was cut by 11 bases and J by 3 bases, with 20 bases left in between. This CDR3 has 14 residues. The germline gives CDR1 SGHAT, CDR2 FQNNGV. DNA for the CDR3: TGTGCCCTCCGCGGGCAGGGATTTGGCTACGAGCAGTACTTC. This sequence encodes CALRGQGFGYEQYF.

J is TRBJ1-1 and V is TRBV4-3, with D perhaps TRBD1 (5 bases). CDR3 length: 13 amino acids. The V end was cut by 2 bases, the J end by 1 base, with 5 bases between. The germline V gene encodes CDR1 LGHNA and CDR2 YSLEER. The CDR3 region is CASSQTGNTEAFF. The CDR3 DNA reads as TGCGCCAGCAGCCAAACAGGGAACACTGAAGCTTTCTTT.

This sequence joins TRBV7-2 and TRBJ2-5, with D perhaps matching TRBD2 (7 bases). Germline V lookup: CDR1 SGHTA, CDR2 FQGNSA. The CDR3 extends over 13 amino acids. V dropped 3 bases and J dropped 5 bases, with 10 bases sitting between them. CDR3 sequence reads: CASSFRGGETQYF. The DNA for the CDR3 is TGTGCCAGCAGCTTCAGGGGAGGGGAGACCCAGTACTTC.

This chain joins TRBV27 and TRBJ1-2; D call uncertain. V lost 6 bases and J 1 base, leaving 9 bases between the germline ends. Germline CDR1 and CDR2: MNHEY and SMNVEV (reference sequence). CDR3 length: 13 residues. CDR3 sequence (DNA): TGTGCCAGCAGGAGGGTCGGTAACTATGGCTACACCTTC. Translated, it gives CASRRVGNYGYTF.

This clone was found once. This chain links TRBV5-4 with TRBJ2-3, with 7 positions matching TRBD1. CDR1 SGHNT and CDR2 YYREEE come from the germline V gene (reference sequence). This CDR3 has 15 amino acids. V trimming: 1 base; J trimming: 4 bases; junction bases outside the gene matches: 6. The DNA of the CDR3 is TGTGCCAGCAGCTTGAAGGGAACAGGGGCAGATACGCAGTATTTT. Its protein product is CASSLKGTGADTQYF.

The chain links TRBV7-2 to TRBJ1-6; D unresolved. Looked up from germline, CDR1 is SGHTA and CDR2 is FQGNSA. Trimming removed 2 bases at V and 9 bases at J, with 14 bases between. The CDR3 spans 15 residues. CDR3 in DNA: TGTGCCAGCAGCTTAACGGCTCGGGATAGTTCACCCCTCCACTTT. Its protein product is CASSLTARDSSPLHF.

The rearrangement links TRBV7-2 to TRBJ1-4; 7 nucleotides align to TRBD1. The CDR3 is 17 residues long. The germline CDR1 and CDR2 sequences are SGHTA and FQGNSA. J gave up 6 bases and V 4 bases, and 14 bases lay outside the gene matches. This chain's CDR3 is CASSSNRQGEEDEKLFF. CDR3 nucleotide sequence: TGTGCCAGCAGCTCCAATCGCCAGGGGGAGGAGGATGAAAAACTGTTTTTT. Complete variable domain (other parts from reference TRBV7-2 and TRBJ1-4): GAGVSQSPSNKVTEKGKDVELRCDPISGHTALYWYRQSLGQGLEFLIYFQGNSAPDKSGLPSDRFSAERTGGSVSTLTIQRTQQEDSAVYLCASSSNRQGEEDEKLFFGSGTQLSVL.

This clone was counted between two and nine times. The chain recombines TRBV2 with TRBJ2-2; tentatively, D is TRBD1 (5 bases). The germline V gene encodes CDR1 SNHLY and CDR2 FYNNEI. This CDR3 is built from 14 residues. V gave up 4 bases and J gave up 6 bases, with 12 bases separating them. The CDR3 loop is CASSGVQGSGELFF. DNA for the CDR3: TGTGCCAGCAGTGGGGTCCAGGGTTCCGGGGAGCTGTTTTTT. Using reference TRBV2 and TRBJ2-2 for the parts outside the CDR3, the full variable domain is EPEVTQTPSHQVTQMGQEVILRCVPISNHLYFYWYRQILGQKVEFLVSFYNNEISEKSEIFDDQFSVERPDGSNFTLKIRSTKLEDSAMYFCASSGVQGSGELFFGEGSRLTVL.

V is TRBV10-3 and J is TRBJ2-1; TRBD2 aligns across 7 bases. CDR1 ENHRY and CDR2 SYGVKD come from the germline V gene. The CDR3 totals 14 residues. V trimming: 6 bases; J trimming: 7 bases; junction bases outside the gene matches: 9. In DNA, the CDR3 is TGTGCCATCAGCCGGGACTACGAGGAGAATGAGCAGTTCTTC. It yields the protein CAISRDYEENEQFF.

The chain combines TRBV2 with TRBJ1-4, with no clear D. The CDR3 is 11 residues long. Germline CDR1 reads SNHLY; CDR2 reads FYNNEI. The V end was cut by 4 bases, the J end by 7 bases, with 4 bases between. The chain's CDR3 is CASSGGEKLFF. CDR3 nucleotide sequence: TGTGCCAGCAGTGGAGGTGAAAAACTGTTTTTT.

The rearrangement uses TRBV28 and TRBJ1-5; 8 bases agree with TRBD1. CDR1 and CDR2 (germline): MDHEN, SYDVKM. The CDR3 sequence is 17 residues long. After removal of 7 bases from V and 6 bases from J, the junction contained 17 bases not matched to a gene. This CDR3 reads CASISRGQGPRGQPQHF. The CDR3 DNA reads as TGTGCCAGCATCTCCCGAGGACAGGGCCCGAGGGGTCAGCCCCAGCATTTT.